This TCR beta chain was documented in a study of T cells in Graves' hyperthyroidism and ophthalmopathy. Turning to the study itself: Peripheral blood was taken when the disease was first diagnosed, before any treatment began.

Amplified TCR beta CDR3 regions came from RNA transcripts. When the TCR CDR3 underwent first-round RT-PCR, the HTBI primer set was used. TCRdb itself ran the multiplex PCR reads through MiXCR, one entry per CDR3 protein. This sample has some 490,000 distinct CDR3 sequences, with around a fifth found just once. The V end was cut by 1 base, the J end by 1 base, with 7 bases between. The CDR3 totals 14 residues. Germline V gene data show CDR1 as SNHLY and CDR2 as FYNNEI. Sequencing input: blood. The receptor was derived from a woman in her seventies with Graves' ophthalmopathy. The rearrangement links TRBV2 to TRBJ1-2; possible D gene TRBD1, 5 bases. CDR3 protein: CASSEGQNNYGYTF. As DNA, the CDR3 is TGTGCCAGCAGTGAAGGACAGAATAACTATGGCTACACCTTC.